This TCR beta chain was profiled in a study of cytomegalovirus exposure and HLA in healthy donors. Across the whole study: The Caucasian-associated ancestry cluster contained about four fifths of the 398 genotyped donors.

Study-wide results and limits: Reports indicate that TCR beta sequences accurately predicted the HLA-A and HLA-B alleles of most subjects. When analyzed later, a missense DCLRE1C variant was found to be linked to TCR beta V- and J-gene trimming. With DRB1 most and HLA-C fewest, TCR association rates differed between HLA loci in a later analysis.

With respect to this clone: Its antigen is unknown.

The PCR made use of 60 Vbeta and 13 Jbeta primers. Using immunoSEQ multiplex PCR, the repertoire was profiled, and TCRdb retains in-frame clones only, with some absent. The sample records 150,000 to 200,000 clones, approximately 80% being singletons. The TCR sequence derives from a man between 18 and 35 years old in good health and CMV-seronegative. Specimen: PBMCs.

The CDR3 DNA reads as TGTGCCAGCAGTTCCCTACTTGGGGGGGATACCTACAATGAGCAGTTCTTC. Its protein product is CASSSLLGGDTYNEQFF. The chain is built from TRBV27 and TRBJ2-1; TRBD2 matches 7 bases. The CDR3 runs 17 residues. Germline-derived CDR1 and CDR2 are MNHEY and SMNVEV (reference sequence). V shed 4 bases and J 2 bases; nucleotides not matched to a gene: 11.